This T cell receptor beta chain stems from a study of blood T cell repertoires in COVID-19. Germline V gene data show CDR1 as SGHTA and CDR2 as FQGNSA. This CDR3 contains 14 residues. V lost 1 base, J lost 4 bases, and 10 bases lay in between. The table came from immunoSEQ multiplex PCR; TCRdb's copy has only in-frame clones and leaves some out. Among 300,000 or so clones, 65% to 90% were seen once, and the ten largest hold 4% to 5%. This chain connects TRBV7-2 to TRBJ1-1, with D unresolved. The source of this sequence is a woman between 35 and 50 years old with acute COVID-19. The specimen was PBMCs or T cells enriched from blood (not recorded which). The CDR3: CASSLGGIRTEAFF. The CDR3 region has the DNA TGTGCCAGCAGCTTAGGAGGGATCCGCACTGAAGCTTTCTTT. The complete variable domain, with remaining parts taken from reference TRBV7-2 and TRBJ1-1, reads GAGVSQSPSNKVTEKGKDVELRCDPISGHTALYWYRQSLGQGLEFLIYFQGNSAPDKSGLPSDRFSAERTGGSVSTLTIQRTQQEDSAVYLCASSLGGIRTEAFFGQGTRLTVV.